This T cell receptor beta chain was profiled in a study of cytomegalovirus exposure and HLA in healthy donors. Overall study: There were 117 million unique TCR beta sequences, drawn from roughly 200 million T cells, in an earlier analysis.

Study findings and constraints: Cytomegalovirus-associated TCR beta chains were listed, numbering 150 to 200. Later analysis associated a missense DCLRE1C variant with TCR beta V- and J-gene trimming.

It was healthy bone marrow donors who served as donors. Both 60 Vbeta primers and 13 Jbeta primers went into the PCR. Only in-frame clones appear in the TCRdb table, and some are missing; sequencing was by immunoSEQ multiplex PCR. The sample lists over 100,000 clones; about 75% were seen once. To note about this clone: Antigen: not known.

V gave up 8 bases and J gave up 1 base; unmatched junction bases: 8. Germline V gene sequence: CDR1 SQVTM, CDR2 ANQGSEA. The CDR3 consists of 15 residues. The receptor was derived from a woman in her thirties or forties in good health and CMV-seropositive. The sequenced material came from PBMCs. The chain carries TRBV29-1 and TRBJ2-1; the match to TRBD1 covers 10 bases. The CDR3 region has the DNA TGCAGCACGAGACAGGGGGCCAATTCCTACAATGAGCAGTTCTTC. Encoded protein: CSTRQGANSYNEQFF.